These T cell receptor beta chains were read from a single sample in a study of blood T cell repertoires in COVID-19. The data were produced by immunoSEQ multiplex PCR, yet TCRdb's version contains in-frame clones alone and is incomplete. The sample has around 150,000 clones, roughly 88% seen once. The specimen sequenced was PBMCs or T cells enriched from blood (not recorded which). These receptors were obtained from a woman aged 55 to 70 who had recovered from COVID-19. The CDR3 runs from the conserved cysteine through the conserved F or W. The D gene is left open where the match is weak. Size is stated for part of the rows, as once, few or many counts, or as a class when the clone is expanded.

-	TRBD1	TRBJ2-1	15	TRBV5-1	TGCGCCAGCAGCTTGGACAGGGGCGGATACAATGAGCAGTTCTTC	CASSLDRGGYNEQFF
-	-	TRBJ2-1	15	TRBV3-1/TRBV3-2	TGTGCCAGCAGCAAGGGAGGTGGGACTTACAATGAGCAGTTCTTC	CASSKGGGTYNEQFF
-	-	TRBJ1-5	15	TRBV7-2	TGTGCCAGCAGCTTTACATCAGGAAGTAATCAGCCCCAGCATTTT	CASSFTSGSNQPQHF
-	TRBD2	TRBJ2-7	16	TRBV5-1	TGCGCCAGCAGCTTGGCCCCTAGCGGGGATATCTACGAGCAGTACTTC	CASSLAPSGDIYEQYF
-	-	TRBJ1-2	14	TRBV19	TGTGCCAGTAGTAGCTTGACAGAAAACTATGGCTACACCTTC	CASSSLTENYGYTF
-	TRBD2	TRBJ2-1	17	TRBV19	TGTGCCAGTAGTATGCCCCCGGGGTTTGGCGGGGGGAATGAGCAGTTCTTC	CASSMPPGFGGGNEQFF
-	-	TRBJ2-6	17	TRBV5-1	TGCGCCAGCAGCTTAACGGCCGGGTCTTCTGGGGCCAACGTCCTGACTTTC	CASSLTAGSSGANVLTF
-	TRBD1	TRBJ1-1	13	TRBV2	TGTGCCAGCACCCGGGACAGAAACACTGAAGCTTTCTTT	CASTRDRNTEAFF
-	-	TRBJ1-6	15	TRBV6-1	TGTGCCAGCAGTGAAGTATTTAAACGGAATTCACCCCTCCACTTT	CASSEVFKRNSPLHF
-	TRBD1	TRBJ2-3	14	TRBV18	TGTGCCAGCTCACAGGACAGGGGAGCGGATACGCAGTATTTT	CASSQDRGADTQYF
-	TRBD2	TRBJ2-3	15	TRBV18	TGTGCCAGCTCACCGACTAGCGGGAGCCCAAATACGCAGTATTTT	CASSPTSGSPNTQYF
-	-	TRBJ2-3	15	TRBV7-9	TGTGCCAGCAGCTTTCCACAGGCTAGCACAGATACGCAGTATTTT	CASSFPQASTDTQYF
-	-	TRBJ1-6	14	TRBV7-3	TGTGCCAGCAGCTTAAACAGGAATAATTCACCCCTCCACTTT	CASSLNRNNSPLHF
-	TRBD2	TRBJ2-7	15	TRBV10-3	TGTGCCATCAGTGCAGGTGGCGGGAGCTCCTACGAGCAGTACTTC	CAISAGGGSSYEQYF
-	-	TRBJ1-6	17	TRBV9	TGTGCCAGCAGCGGGAGGGACGGATCCCCCTATAATTCACCCCTCCACTTT	CASSGRDGSPYNSPLHF
-	TRBD2	TRBJ2-1	14	TRBV5-4	TGTGCCAGCAGCTTGTATGGCGGGAGTGGTGAGCAGTTCTTC	CASSLYGGSGEQFF
-	-	TRBJ1-2	12	TRBV6-5	TGTGCCAGCAGTTCTTACTACGGGGGCTACACCTTC	CASSSYYGGYTF
-	TRBD1	TRBJ1-1	16	TRBV18	TGTGCCAGCTCACCAAGACAGGGGGTTATGAACACTGAAGCTTTCTTT	CASSPRQGVMNTEAFF
-	-	TRBJ2-7	13	TRBV25-1	TGTGCCAGCAGTGACTTTGGAGGATGGGAGCAGTACTTC	CASSDFGGWEQYF
-	-	TRBJ1-2	14	TRBV5-1	TGCGCCAGCAGCTTGGACAGACCCAACTATGGCTACACCTTC	CASSLDRPNYGYTF
-	-	TRBJ2-3	15	TRBV5-1	TGCGCCAGCAGCTTGGTTGCGGGTACTTCAGATACGCAGTATTTT	CASSLVAGTSDTQYF
-	-	TRBJ2-5	13	TRBV10-1	TGCGCCAGCAGCGCGGGACTCCAAGAGACCCAGTACTTC	CASSAGLQETQYF
-	TRBD1	TRBJ1-2	14	TRBV3-1/TRBV3-2	TGTGCCAGCAGCCAGGTACAGGGGGCTTATGGCTACACCTTC	CASSQVQGAYGYTF
-	-	TRBJ1-2	11	TRBV20-1	TGCAGTGCGAACCTTCCGGGGGGCTACACCTTC	CSANLPGGYTF
-	-	TRBJ2-3	15	TRBV5-1	TGCGCCAGCAGCTCCGGGACTGGGATGGGAGATACGCAGTATTTT	CASSSGTGMGDTQYF
-	-	TRBJ1-2	13	TRBV14	TGTGCCAGCAGCCAACAGGGGCCTTATGGCTACACCTTC	CASSQQGPYGYTF
-	-	TRBJ2-2	11	TRBV28	TGTGCCAGCAGTTTACTCGGGGAGCTGTTTTTT	CASSLLGELFF
once	TRBD1	TRBJ2-1	16	TRBV5-1	TGCGCCAGCAGCTTGGGTGGCAGGGGGCCCTACAATGAGCAGTTCTTC	CASSLGGRGPYNEQFF
-	-	TRBJ2-3	16	TRBV27	TGTGCCAGCAGTTTTTGGTCGGAGGGCAAGAGGGATACGCAGTATTTT	CASSFWSEGKRDTQYF
-	TRBD1	TRBJ2-1	15	TRBV5-1	TGCGCCAGCAGCCCGGGACAGCACTTGTACAATGAGCAGTTCTTC	CASSPGQHLYNEQFF
-	TRBD2	TRBJ2-5	15	TRBV5-4	TGTGCCAGCAGCTTCCGAGCGGGAGGGACGGAGACCCAGTACTTC	CASSFRAGGTETQYF
-	-	TRBJ2-3	17	TRBV10-3	TGTGCCATCAGTGAGTCCAAGTACCGGGGGGCCACAGATACGCAGTATTTT	CAISESKYRGATDTQYF
-	-	TRBJ1-4	15	TRBV4-1	TGCGCCAGCAGCCAAGAGGCGGGGCTGGTTGAAAAACTGTTTTTT	CASSQEAGLVEKLFF